The 11 T cell receptor beta chains below were found in one sample sequenced in a study of T cell clonality in common variable immunodeficiency (dated by TCRdb to the mid-2010s). Their antigens remain unidentified. Library preparation used the immunoSEQ multiplex PCR assay. The immuneACCESS repertoire file appears here via TCRdb, limited to in-frame rearrangements. These files lack a portion of the clones; in checked studies, under half of the deficit traces to unresolved V genes, and the cause of the others is not known. For this sample the table reports some 19,000 clones, with no clone seen just once. The ten biggest clones cover around 25% of the sample. Beyond this particular receptor, the publication reports: Reportedly, TCRbeta sequences from CVID had fewer deletions and N-nucleotide insertions, and highly modified clones with 13 or more V deletions were absent from CVID.

The material sequenced was peripheral blood mononuclear cells. The receptors here all came from a human donor with common variable immunodeficiency.

This clone has a count of ten or more. The CDR3 extends 3 residues past the end of the read, so its final part is completed from the germline J gene. V gene TRBV5-4 combines with J gene TRBJ1-1; D not certain. V gave up 3 bases and J gave up 3 bases, with 12 bases separating them. CDR3 length: 14 residues. In germline, CDR1 is SGHNT, CDR2 YYREEE (reference sequence). Incomplete CDR3 DNA: TGTGCCAGCAGCTCGTCAAAGGGTGACACTGAA. Amino acids: CASSSSKGDTE. In full, the CDR3 is CASSSSKGDTEAFF.

This clone was seen a handful of times. Coverage ceases 3 residues before the CDR3 finishes, and the germline J gene fills in the end. The chain joins TRBV30 to TRBJ2-7, with D possibly matching TRBD1 (6 bases). Germline V gene lookup returns CDR1 GTSNPN and CDR2 SVGIG (reference sequence). Trimming removed 0 bases at V and 3 bases at J, with 12 bases between. The CDR3 totals 14 residues. The CDR3 DNA, read in part, is TGTGCCTGGAGTGTAGGGGGAACTGGCTACGAG. Its protein product is CAWSVGGTGYE. In full, the CDR3 is CAWSVGGTGYEQYF.

This clone was counted many times. The CDR3 is cut off 3 residues early in the read; its end comes from the germline J gene. The chain recombines TRBV5-4 with TRBJ1-2; 10 bases agree with TRBD1. This CDR3 spans 14 amino acids. CDR1 SGHNT and CDR2 YYREEE come from the germline V gene (reference sequence). CDR3 DNA, as far as it was read: TGTGCCAGCAGCTTGTCTGGGACAGGGGTCGGC. It translates to CASSLSGTGVG. In full, the CDR3 reads CASSLSGTGVGYTF.

Turning to this clone: The sequenced fragment ends 3 residues before the CDR3 boundary, so the rest is inferred from the germline J gene. The chain links TRBV2 to TRBJ2-1, with a weak D call TRBD2 (6 bases). CDR1 SNHLY and CDR2 FYNNEI come from the germline V gene. The CDR3 loop spans 12 amino acids. V was trimmed by 6 bases and J by 7 bases, leaving 10 bases between them. The sequenced part of the CDR3 DNA is TGTGCCAGCAGGCCGGGGGAAAATGAG. It translates to CASRPGENE. The entire CDR3 sequence reads CASRPGENEQFF.

Of note for this clone: The read ends 3 residues before the CDR3 terminus; that terminus is restored from the germline J gene. The chain uses TRBV2 and TRBJ2-2; possible D gene TRBD1, 6 bases. The V and J ends lost 6 bases and 2 bases respectively, with 10 bases between them. Germline V lookup: CDR1 SNHLY, CDR2 FYNNEI. This CDR3 comprises 14 residues. The CDR3 protein is CASRWGPNTGELFF. CDR3 bases read: TGTGCCAGCAGGTGGGGGCCTAACACCGGGGAG.

In the case of this clone: The observed sequence ends 3 residues before the CDR3 terminus, with the missing tail filled in from the germline J gene. This chain links TRBV2 with TRBJ2-1; D possibly corresponds to TRBD1 (5 bases). The CDR3 loop spans 12 amino acids. CDR1 is SNHLY, CDR2 FYNNEI, per germline. V was pared by 2 bases and J by 9 bases, with 8 bases between. The DNA read from the CDR3 is TGTGCCAGCAGTGAACAGGGTATTGAG. Amino acid sequence: CASSEQGIE. The full CDR3 reads CASSEQGIEQFF.

On this clone: The read ends 3 residues before the CDR3 terminus; that terminus is restored from the germline J gene. J is TRBJ1-1 and V is TRBV30; no firm D call. This CDR3 contains 12 residues. Germline CDR1 reads GTSNPN; CDR2 reads SVGIG (reference sequence). CDR3 in amino acids: CAWTSGGRWAFF. The part of the CDR3 DNA that was read is TGTGCCTGGACCAGTGGCGGAAGATGG.

In this sample, this clone turned up a few times. Read data end 3 residues before the CDR3 end; the end is taken from the germline J gene. The gene calls are TRBV7-2 and TRBJ2-5, with D perhaps matching TRBD2 (6 bases). Germline CDR1 SGHTA, CDR2 FQGNSA. Trimming removed 3 bases from V and 2 bases from J, with 10 bases in between. This CDR3 contains 14 residues. The CDR3 sequence: CASSFSGGQETQYF. Partial CDR3 DNA: TGTGCCAGCAGCTTTTCCGGGGGTCAAGAGACC.

In this sample, this clone turned up a few times. The read stops 3 residues short of the end of the CDR3; the missing end is completed from the germline J gene. The chain links TRBV19 to TRBJ2-1; D remains unclear. Trimming removed 5 bases from V and 4 bases from J, with 6 bases in between. Per the germline V gene, CDR1 is LNHDA and CDR2 is SQIVND (reference sequence). The CDR3 runs to 12 residues. CDR3 DNA (partial): TGTGCCAGTAGTCCCAGTTACAATGAG. Translation: CASSPSYNE. The whole CDR3 sequence is CASSPSYNEQFF.

This clone turned up a few times. Read data end 3 residues before the CDR3 end; the end is taken from the germline J gene. This chain links TRBV7-9 with TRBJ2-7; 7 bases map to TRBD1. The CDR3 contains 15 residues. With 4 bases clipped from V and 2 bases from J, the junction kept 8 bases outside the gene matches. Looked up from germline, CDR1 is SEHNR and CDR2 is FQNEAQ (reference sequence). This chain's CDR3 is CASSSGTAAPYEQYF. Incomplete CDR3 DNA: TGTGCCAGCAGCTCCGGGACAGCCGCCCCCTACGAG. The variable domain in full, with the rest retrieved from reference TRBV7-9 and TRBJ2-7, is DTGVSQNPRHKITKRGQNVTFRCDPISEHNRLYWYRQTLGQGPEFLTYFQNEAQLEKSRLLSDRFSAERPKGSFSTLEIQRTEQGDSAMYLCASSSGTAAPYEQYFGPGTRLTVT.

This clone has a handful of counts. The read gets to within 3 residues of the CDR3 end, and the germline J gene fills in the rest. The chain joins TRBV7-2 to TRBJ2-1; D perhaps matches TRBD1 (5 bases). This CDR3 is built from 16 residues. Trimming left V 0 bases short and J 7 bases short, with 16 bases between. Per germline, CDR1 SGHTA and CDR2 FQGNSA. The CDR3 protein is CASSLAVLGAGNEQFF. CDR3 DNA, as far as it was read: TGTGCCAGCAGCTTAGCGGTTCTAGGGGCTGGGAATGAG.